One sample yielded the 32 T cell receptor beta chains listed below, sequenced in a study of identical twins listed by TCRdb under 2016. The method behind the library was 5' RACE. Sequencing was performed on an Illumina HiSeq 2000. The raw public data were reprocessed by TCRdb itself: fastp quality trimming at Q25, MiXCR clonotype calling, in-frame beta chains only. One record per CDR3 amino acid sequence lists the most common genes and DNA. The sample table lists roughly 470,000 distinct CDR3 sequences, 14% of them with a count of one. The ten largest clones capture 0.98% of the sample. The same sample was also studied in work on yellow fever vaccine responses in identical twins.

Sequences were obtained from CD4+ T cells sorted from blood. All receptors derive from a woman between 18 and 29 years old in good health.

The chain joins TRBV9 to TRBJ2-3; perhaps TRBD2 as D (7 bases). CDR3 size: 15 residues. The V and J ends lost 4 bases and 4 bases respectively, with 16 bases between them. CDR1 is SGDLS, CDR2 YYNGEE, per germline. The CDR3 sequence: CASSFLGGAPDTQYF. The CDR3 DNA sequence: TGTGCCAGCAGCTTCCTGGGGGGGGCCCCAGATACGCAGTATTTT.

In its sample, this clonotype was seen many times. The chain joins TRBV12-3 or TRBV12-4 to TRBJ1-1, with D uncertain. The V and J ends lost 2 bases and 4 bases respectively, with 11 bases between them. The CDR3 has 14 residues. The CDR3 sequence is CASSLSPRGTEAFF. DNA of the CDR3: TGTGCCAGCAGTTTATCGCCCCGGGGCACTGAAGCTTTCTTT.

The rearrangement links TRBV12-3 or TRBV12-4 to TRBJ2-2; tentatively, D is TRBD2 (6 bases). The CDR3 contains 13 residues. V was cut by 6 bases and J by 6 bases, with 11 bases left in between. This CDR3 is CASSRAGSGELFF. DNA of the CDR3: TGTGCCAGCAGCCGCGCGGGGTCCGGGGAGCTGTTTTTT.

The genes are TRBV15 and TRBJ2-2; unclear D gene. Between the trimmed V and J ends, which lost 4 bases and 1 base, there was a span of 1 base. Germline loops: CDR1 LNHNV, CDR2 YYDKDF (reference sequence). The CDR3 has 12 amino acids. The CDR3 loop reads CATSKNTGELFF. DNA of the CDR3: TGTGCCACCAGCAAGAACACCGGGGAGCTGTTTTTT.

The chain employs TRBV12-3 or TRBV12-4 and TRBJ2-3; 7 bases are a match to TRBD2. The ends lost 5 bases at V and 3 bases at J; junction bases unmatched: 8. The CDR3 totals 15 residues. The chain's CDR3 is CASSLLGEGTDTQYF. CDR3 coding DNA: TGTGCCAGCAGTCTTCTCGGGGAGGGAACAGATACGCAGTATTTT.

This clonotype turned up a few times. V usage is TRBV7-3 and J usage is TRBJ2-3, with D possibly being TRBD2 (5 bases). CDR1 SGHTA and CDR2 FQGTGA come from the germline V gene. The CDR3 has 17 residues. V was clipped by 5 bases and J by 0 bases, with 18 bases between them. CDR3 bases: TGTGCCAGCAGCCCCCGGGGTAGGCGTGGGAGCACAGATACGCAGTATTTT. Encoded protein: CASSPRGRRGSTDTQYF. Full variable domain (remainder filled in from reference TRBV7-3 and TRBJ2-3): GAGVSQTPSNKVTEKGKYVELRCDPISGHTALYWYRQSLGQGPEFLIYFQGTGAADDSGLPNDRFFAVRPEGSVSTLKIQRTERGDSAVYLCASSPRGRRGSTDTQYFGPGTRLTVL.

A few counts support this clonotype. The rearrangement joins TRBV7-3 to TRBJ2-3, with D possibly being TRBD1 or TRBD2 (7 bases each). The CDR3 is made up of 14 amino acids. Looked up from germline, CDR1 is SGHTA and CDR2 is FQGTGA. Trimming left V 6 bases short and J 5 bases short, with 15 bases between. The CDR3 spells CASSRTGGGDTQYF. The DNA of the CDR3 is TGTGCCAGCAGTAGGACAGGCGGGGGAGATACGCAGTATTTT.

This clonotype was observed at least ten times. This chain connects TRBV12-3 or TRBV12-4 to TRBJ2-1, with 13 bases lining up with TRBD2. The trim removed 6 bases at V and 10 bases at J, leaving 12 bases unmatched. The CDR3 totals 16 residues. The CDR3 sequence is CASSQSTSGGAKEQFF. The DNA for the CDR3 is TGTGCCAGCAGCCAGTCCACTAGCGGGGGGGCCAAGGAGCAGTTCTTC.

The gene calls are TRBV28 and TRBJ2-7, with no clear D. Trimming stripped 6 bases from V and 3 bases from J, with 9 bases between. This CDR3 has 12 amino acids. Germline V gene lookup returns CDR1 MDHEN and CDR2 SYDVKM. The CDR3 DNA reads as TGTGCCAGCAGCCTGACCTTCTACGAGCAGTACTTC. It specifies CASSLTFYEQYF. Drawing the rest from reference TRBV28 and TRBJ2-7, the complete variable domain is DVKVTQSSRYLVKRTGEKVFLECVQDMDHENMFWYRQDPGLGLRLIYFSYDVKMKEKGDIPEGYSVSREKKERFSLILESASTNQTSMYLCASSLTFYEQYFGPGTRLTVT.

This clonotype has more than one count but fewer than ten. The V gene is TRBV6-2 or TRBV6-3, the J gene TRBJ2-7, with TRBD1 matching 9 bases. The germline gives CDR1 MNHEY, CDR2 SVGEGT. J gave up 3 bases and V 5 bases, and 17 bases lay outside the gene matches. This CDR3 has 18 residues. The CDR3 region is CASSGPTGQGGSDYEQYF. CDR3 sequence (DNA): TGTGCCAGCAGTGGACCTACGGGACAGGGTGGGAGCGACTACGAGCAGTACTTC.

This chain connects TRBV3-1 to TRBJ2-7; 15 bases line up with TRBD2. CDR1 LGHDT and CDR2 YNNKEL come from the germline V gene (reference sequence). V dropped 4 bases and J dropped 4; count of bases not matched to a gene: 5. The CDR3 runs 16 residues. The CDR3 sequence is CASSLGLAGGMYEQYF. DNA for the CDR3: TGTGCCAGCAGCCTGGGACTAGCGGGAGGCATGTACGAGCAGTACTTC.

Written as DNA, the CDR3 is TGCAGTGTGATCCTTAATGGCTACACCTTC. Translating it yields CSVILNGYTF. The rearrangement uses TRBV20-1 and TRBJ1-2; D is undetermined. Trimming shortened V by 7 bases and J by 6 bases, and 9 bases separated the two germline ends. The CDR3 has 10 residues. Germline V gene sequence: CDR1 DFQATT, CDR2 SNEGSKA (reference sequence).

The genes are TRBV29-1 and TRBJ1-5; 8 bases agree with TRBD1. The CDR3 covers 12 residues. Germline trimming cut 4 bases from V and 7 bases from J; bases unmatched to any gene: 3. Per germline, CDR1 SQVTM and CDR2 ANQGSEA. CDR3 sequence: CSVAGQGQPQHF. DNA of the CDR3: TGCAGCGTTGCAGGACAGGGCCAGCCCCAGCATTTT.

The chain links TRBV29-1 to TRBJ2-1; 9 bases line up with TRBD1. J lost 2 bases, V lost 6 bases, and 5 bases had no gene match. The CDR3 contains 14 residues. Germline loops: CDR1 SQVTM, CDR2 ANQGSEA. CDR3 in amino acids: CSVPGQGTYNEQFF. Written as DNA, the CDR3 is TGCAGCGTGCCGGGACAGGGCACCTACAATGAGCAGTTCTTC.

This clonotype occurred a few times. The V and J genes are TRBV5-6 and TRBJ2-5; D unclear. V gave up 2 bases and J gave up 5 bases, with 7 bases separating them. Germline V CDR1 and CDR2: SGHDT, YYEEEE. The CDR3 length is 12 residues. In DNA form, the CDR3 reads TGTGCCAGCAGCTTCACGAGGGAGACCCAGTACTTC. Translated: CASSFTRETQYF.

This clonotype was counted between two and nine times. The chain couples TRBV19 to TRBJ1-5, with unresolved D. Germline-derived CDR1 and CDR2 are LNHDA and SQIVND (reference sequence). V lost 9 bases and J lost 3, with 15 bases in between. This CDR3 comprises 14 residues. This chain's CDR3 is CASLPGSSNQPQHF. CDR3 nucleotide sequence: TGTGCCAGCCTCCCCGGCAGCTCCAATCAGCCCCAGCATTTT.

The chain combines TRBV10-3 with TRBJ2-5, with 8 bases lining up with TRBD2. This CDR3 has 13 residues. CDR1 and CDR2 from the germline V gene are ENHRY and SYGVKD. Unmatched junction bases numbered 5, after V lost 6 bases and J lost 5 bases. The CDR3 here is CAISREGGETQYF. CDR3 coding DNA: TGTGCCATCAGCCGGGAGGGAGGGGAGACCCAGTACTTC.

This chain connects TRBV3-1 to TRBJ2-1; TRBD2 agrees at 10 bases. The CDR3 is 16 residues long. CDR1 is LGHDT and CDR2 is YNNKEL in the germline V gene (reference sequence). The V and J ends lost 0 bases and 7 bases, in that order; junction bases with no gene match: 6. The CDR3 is CASSQEPSGGRNEQFF. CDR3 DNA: TGTGCCAGCAGCCAAGAGCCTAGCGGGGGTCGTAATGAGCAGTTCTTC.

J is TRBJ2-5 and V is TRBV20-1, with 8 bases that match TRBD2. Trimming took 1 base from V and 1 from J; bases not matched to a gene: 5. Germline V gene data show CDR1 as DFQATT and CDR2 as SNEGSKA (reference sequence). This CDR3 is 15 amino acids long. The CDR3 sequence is CSARVPGGIQETQYF. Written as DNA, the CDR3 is TGCAGTGCTAGAGTTCCGGGGGGGATCCAAGAGACCCAGTACTTC.

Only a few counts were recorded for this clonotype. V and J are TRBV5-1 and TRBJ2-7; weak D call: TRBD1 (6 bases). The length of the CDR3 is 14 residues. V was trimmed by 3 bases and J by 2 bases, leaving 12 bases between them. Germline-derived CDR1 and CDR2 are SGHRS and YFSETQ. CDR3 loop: CASSSRDTAYEQYF. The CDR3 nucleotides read TGCGCCAGCAGCTCGAGGGACACCGCCTACGAGCAGTACTTC.

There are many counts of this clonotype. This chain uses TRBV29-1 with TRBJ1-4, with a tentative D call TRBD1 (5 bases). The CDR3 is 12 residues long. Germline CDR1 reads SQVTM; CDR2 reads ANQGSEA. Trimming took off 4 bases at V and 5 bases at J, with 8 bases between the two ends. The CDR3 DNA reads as TGCAGCGTTGCGGGGGGGAATGAAAAACTGTTTTTT. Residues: CSVAGGNEKLFF.

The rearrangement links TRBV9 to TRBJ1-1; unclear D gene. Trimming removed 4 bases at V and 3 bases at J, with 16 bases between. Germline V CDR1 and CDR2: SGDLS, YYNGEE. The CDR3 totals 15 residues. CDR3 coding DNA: TGTGCCAGCAGCCTGCGGGGAGGGATCGACACTGAAGCTTTCTTT. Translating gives CASSLRGGIDTEAFF.

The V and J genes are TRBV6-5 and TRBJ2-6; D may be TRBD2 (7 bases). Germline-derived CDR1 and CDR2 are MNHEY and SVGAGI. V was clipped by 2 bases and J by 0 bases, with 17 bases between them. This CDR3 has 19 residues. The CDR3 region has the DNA TGTGCCAGCAGTTACAGGCGGGGGCCAATATTCTCTGGGGCCAACGTCCTGACTTTC. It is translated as CASSYRRGPIFSGANVLTF.

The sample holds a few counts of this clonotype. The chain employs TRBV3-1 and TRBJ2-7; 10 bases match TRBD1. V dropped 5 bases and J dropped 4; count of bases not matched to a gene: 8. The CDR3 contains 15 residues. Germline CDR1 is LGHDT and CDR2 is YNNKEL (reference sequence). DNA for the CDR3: TGTGCCAGCAGCTCCCCCGGGACAGGGGAATACGAGCAGTACTTC. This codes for CASSSPGTGEYEQYF.

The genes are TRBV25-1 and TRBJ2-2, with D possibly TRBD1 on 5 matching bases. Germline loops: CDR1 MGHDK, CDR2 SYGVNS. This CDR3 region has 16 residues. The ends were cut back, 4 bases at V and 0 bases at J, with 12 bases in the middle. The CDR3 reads CASSGVTAANTGELFF. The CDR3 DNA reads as TGTGCCAGCAGTGGGGTGACAGCTGCGAACACCGGGGAGCTGTTTTTT.

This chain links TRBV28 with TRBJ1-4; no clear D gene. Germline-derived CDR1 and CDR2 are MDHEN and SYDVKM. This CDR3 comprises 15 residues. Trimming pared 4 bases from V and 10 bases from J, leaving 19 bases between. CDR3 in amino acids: CASSYPGNNLRKLFF. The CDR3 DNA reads TGTGCCAGCAGTTACCCGGGAAATAATCTGCGAAAACTGTTTTTT.

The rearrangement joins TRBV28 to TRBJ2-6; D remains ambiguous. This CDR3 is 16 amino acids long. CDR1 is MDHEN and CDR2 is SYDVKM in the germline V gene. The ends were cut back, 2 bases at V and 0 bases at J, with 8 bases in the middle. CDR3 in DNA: TGTGCCAGCAGTTTAGGAGTCAGCTCTGGGGCCAACGTCCTGACTTTC. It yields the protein CASSLGVSSGANVLTF.

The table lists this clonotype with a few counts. DNA of the CDR3: TGTGCCAGCAGCCGGGCATGGGCGGGGGAAGGACTGGAGCAGTTCTTC. Its protein is CASSRAWAGEGLEQFF. The V gene is TRBV4-2, the J gene TRBJ2-1; TRBD2 agrees at 7 bases. V lost 4 bases and J lost 10; bases outside the gene matches: 16. From germline, CDR1 is LGHNA and CDR2 YNFKEQ. There are 16 residues in the CDR3.

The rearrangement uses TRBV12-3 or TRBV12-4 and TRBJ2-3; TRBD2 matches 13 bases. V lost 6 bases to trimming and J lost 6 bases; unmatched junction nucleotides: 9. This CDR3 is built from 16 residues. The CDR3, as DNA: TGTGCCAGCAGCCTACTAGCGGGAGGGTCTGGGGATACGCAGTATTTT. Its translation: CASSLLAGGSGDTQYF.

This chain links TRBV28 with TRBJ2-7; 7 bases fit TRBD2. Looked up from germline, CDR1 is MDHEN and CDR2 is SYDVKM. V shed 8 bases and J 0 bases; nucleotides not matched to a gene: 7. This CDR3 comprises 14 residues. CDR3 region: CASAGTTNSYEQYF. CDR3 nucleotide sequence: TGTGCCAGCGCCGGGACTACAAACTCCTACGAGCAGTACTTC.

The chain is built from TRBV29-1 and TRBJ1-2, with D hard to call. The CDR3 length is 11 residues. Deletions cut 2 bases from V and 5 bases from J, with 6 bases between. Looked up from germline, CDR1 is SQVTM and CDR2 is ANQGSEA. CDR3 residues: CSVETGYGYTF. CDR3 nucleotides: TGCAGCGTTGAAACCGGGTATGGCTACACCTTC.

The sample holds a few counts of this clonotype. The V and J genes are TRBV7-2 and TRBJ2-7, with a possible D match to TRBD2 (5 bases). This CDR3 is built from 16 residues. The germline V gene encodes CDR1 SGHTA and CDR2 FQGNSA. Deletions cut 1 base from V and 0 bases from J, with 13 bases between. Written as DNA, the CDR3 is TGTGCCAGCAGCTTAGGGCCGGACTCGAGCTCCTACGAGCAGTACTTC. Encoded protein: CASSLGPDSSSYEQYF.